This T cell receptor beta chain was sequenced for a study of memory CD8 T cells in hepatitis C reinfection. The study, taken as a whole, reports: Five donors were too few for definitive public clonotype conclusions.

Generated by immunoSEQ multiplex PCR, the TCRdb table keeps only in-frame clones and is missing some. The data contain 35,000 to 55,000 clones, around 87% of them singletons. Time point in this sample: peak reinfection, 3 to 8 weeks after reinfection detection. Sorted cells were sequenced directly ex vivo without any in vitro expansion. Trimming shortened V by 6 bases and J by 2 bases, and 14 bases separated the two germline ends. Per the germline V gene, CDR1 is SGDLS and CDR2 is YYNGEE. This CDR3 region has 15 residues. This clone was observed a few times. Antigen specificity is unknown. This receptor was identified in a man between 18 and 29 years old with hepatitis C virus infection. Material: naive CD8+ T cells sorted from blood. The V gene is TRBV9, the J gene TRBJ2-2; tentatively, D is TRBD2 (7 bases). As DNA, the CDR3 is TGTGCCAGCACCCCGCGGGGGCTAAACACCGGGGAGCTGTTTTTT. Its translation: CASTPRGLNTGELFF.